These 19 T cell receptor beta chains were sequenced from one sample in a study of CD8 T cells in ankylosing spondylitis. TCRdb ran MiXCR on the 5' RACE reads and lists one entry per CDR3 protein. This table has 250,000 to 350,000 distinct CDR3 sequences, more than 20% appearing once. Sequences were obtained from blood, either unsorted or a sorted T cell fraction (not recorded which). The source of these receptors is a female donor with ankylosing spondylitis or in good health (not recorded which).

J is TRBJ2-1 and V is TRBV7-9, with D tentatively TRBD2 (5 bases). The V end was cut by 11 bases, the J end by 5 bases, with 16 bases between. CDR3 length: 13 residues. Germline-derived CDR1 and CDR2 are SEHNR and FQNEAQ (reference sequence). CDR3 residues: CAEGISVDNEQFF. DNA of the CDR3: TGTGCCGAGGGAATCAGTGTGGACAATGAGCAGTTCTTC.

The chain couples TRBV7-2 to TRBJ2-1, with 8 positions matching TRBD1. With V trimmed by 5 bases and J by 2 bases, 5 bases remained unmatched. Germline lookup yields CDR1 SGHTA and CDR2 FQGNSA. The CDR3 has 15 residues. The DNA for the CDR3 is TGTGCCAGCAGCCCGCAGGGGGCGGCCTACAATGAGCAGTTCTTC. Translation gives CASSPQGAAYNEQFF.

The CDR3 loop is CASSPGGYSEGYTF. In DNA, the CDR3 is TGTGCCAGCAGCCCAGGGGGTTATTCGGAGGGCTACACCTTC. The chain uses TRBV12-3 or TRBV12-4 and TRBJ1-2; 7 nucleotides match TRBD1. The CDR3 has 14 residues. The ends lost 6 bases at V and 8 bases at J; junction bases unmatched: 12.

This clonotype was seen a few times. The genes are TRBV7-9 and TRBJ1-4, with D possibly matching TRBD1 (5 bases). The CDR3 sequence is 14 residues long. Germline assignment: CDR1 SEHNR and CDR2 FQNEAQ (reference sequence). The V end lost 4 bases, the J end lost 5 bases, and 11 bases lay between the germline ends. CDR3 DNA: TGTGCCAGCAGCTCTTACCGGGACAATGAAAAACTGTTTTTT. Translation: CASSSYRDNEKLFF.

The chain couples TRBV7-2 to TRBJ2-3; D remains unclear. Per the germline V gene, CDR1 is SGHTA and CDR2 is FQGNSA. Trimming shortened V by 5 bases and J by 4 bases, and 13 bases separated the two germline ends. This CDR3 is 14 amino acids long. The CDR3: CASSPDRVPDTQYF. The CDR3 DNA is TGTGCCAGCAGCCCCGATAGGGTCCCAGATACGCAGTATTTT. Full variable domain (rest looked up from reference TRBV7-2 and TRBJ2-3): GAGVSQSPSNKVTEKGKDVELRCDPISGHTALYWYRQSLGQGLEFLIYFQGNSAPDKSGLPSDRFSAERTGGSVSTLTIQRTQQEDSAVYLCASSPDRVPDTQYFGPGTRLTVL.

The chain joins TRBV20-1 to TRBJ2-3; TRBD2 matches 9 bases. The CDR3 totals 14 residues. Trimming removed 6 bases from V and 5 bases from J; junction bases left unmatched: 9. Per the germline V gene, CDR1 is DFQATT and CDR2 is SNEGSKA (reference sequence). The CDR3 reads CSAAGTSIGDTQYF. In DNA, the CDR3 is TGCAGTGCCGCCGGGACTAGCATTGGAGATACGCAGTATTTT.

The V and J genes are TRBV5-5 and TRBJ2-5; TRBD2 matches 9 bases. V was clipped by 3 bases and J by 7 bases; unmatched bases: 13. This CDR3 is built from 16 residues. Germline V gene lookup returns CDR1 SGHKS and CDR2 YYEKEE (reference sequence). In nucleotides, the CDR3 is TGTGCCAGCAGCTCTCTACTTGCGGGAGGGGGAGGGACCCAGTACTTC. It specifies CASSSLLAGGGGTQYF.

The genes are TRBV6-1 and TRBJ2-5; no reliable D call. This CDR3 comprises 13 residues. Trimming stripped 1 base from V and 2 bases from J, with 5 bases between. The germline gives CDR1 MNHNS, CDR2 SASEGT. CDR3: CASSEGVQETQYF. The DNA for the CDR3 is TGTGCCAGCAGTGAAGGGGTGCAAGAGACCCAGTACTTC.

The chain uses TRBV9 and TRBJ2-4, with a possible D match to TRBD2 (6 bases). This CDR3 has 14 residues. Germline V gene data show CDR1 as SGDLS and CDR2 as YYNGEE. Between the trimmed V and J ends, which lost 4 bases and 8 bases, there was a span of 16 bases. The CDR3 sequence: CASSPGGGRDIQYF. The DNA for the CDR3 is TGTGCCAGCAGCCCTGGCGGAGGGCGGGACATTCAGTACTTC.

This clonotype appeared a few times. Germline is not matched at one junction end, which may reflect a read error. The J gene is TRBJ2-5, the V gene TRBV6-5, with D possibly called TRBD1 or TRBD2 (5 bases each). This CDR3 has 14 amino acids. Per the germline V gene, CDR1 is MNHEY and CDR2 is SVGAGI. The CDR3 DNA follows: TGTGCCAGCAGTTACCACTCAAACCGGGACCAGCCGACTTTC. It codes for CASSYHSNRDQPTF.

This clonotype has ten or more counts. The chain couples TRBV12-3 or TRBV12-4 to TRBJ2-1; 7 bases fit TRBD1. With 5 bases clipped from V and 2 bases from J, the junction kept 6 bases outside the gene matches. The CDR3 contains 15 residues. CDR3 sequence (DNA): TGTGCCAGCAGTAGACAGGGTCGCGCCTACAATGAGCAGTTCTTC. Amino acid sequence: CASSRQGRAYNEQFF.

This clonotype was recorded at least ten times. The chain uses TRBV12-3 or TRBV12-4 and TRBJ1-5; no clear D. The CDR3 is made up of 14 amino acids. Trimming left V 3 bases short and J 0 bases short, with 6 bases between. CDR3 region: CASSLIRSNQPQHF. The CDR3 nucleotides are TGTGCCAGCAGTTTGATCCGTAGCAATCAGCCCCAGCATTTT.

This clonotype was detected only a few times. The V call is TRBV11-2, the J call TRBJ1-2, with D unclear. From germline, CDR1 is SGHAT and CDR2 FQNNGV. V was pared by 0 bases and J by 4 bases, with 6 bases between. The CDR3 covers 13 residues. In nucleotides, the CDR3 is TGTGCCAGCAGCTTAGAACGGATCTATGGCTACACCTTC. It is translated as CASSLERIYGYTF.

This clonotype was detected only a few times. The chain recombines TRBV4-3 with TRBJ2-3, with a possible D match to TRBD1 (5 bases). The V end lost 0 bases, the J end lost 4 bases, and 11 bases lay between the germline ends. The CDR3 extends over 15 amino acids. Germline values: CDR1 LGHNA, CDR2 YSLEER. The CDR3 loop reads CASSQDVARADTQYF. The CDR3 DNA is TGCGCCAGCAGCCAAGATGTAGCCAGGGCAGATACGCAGTATTTT.

This sequence joins TRBV24-1 and TRBJ2-1, with unresolved D. V was cut by 3 bases and J by 2 bases, with 10 bases left in between. This CDR3 has 15 residues. The germline V gene encodes CDR1 KGHDR and CDR2 SFDVKD. CDR3 DNA sequence: TGTGCCACCAGTGATGGCAGGCAAGCCTACAATGAGCAGTTCTTC. Protein product: CATSDGRQAYNEQFF.

This clonotype was counted a few times. The chain employs TRBV6-1 and TRBJ1-1; D uncertain. The germline CDR1 and CDR2 sequences are MNHNS and SASEGT. The CDR3 is made up of 13 amino acids. V lost 6 bases to trimming and J lost 1 base, with 9 bases between them. DNA for the CDR3: TGTGCCAGCAGCCAGGACCCGAACACTGAAGCTTTCTTT. It yields the protein CASSQDPNTEAFF.

This clonotype has more than one count but fewer than ten. V gene TRBV20-1 combines with J gene TRBJ2-5; D gene unclear. Germline lookup yields CDR1 DFQATT and CDR2 SNEGSKA (reference sequence). Trimming shortened V by 5 bases and J by 1 base, and 17 bases separated the two germline ends. There are 15 residues in the CDR3. CDR3 in DNA: TGCAGTGCTGCCTCGGGCACACACGGCCAAGAGACCCAGTACTTC. Translated, it gives CSAASGTHGQETQYF.

This clonotype was observed many times. V usage is TRBV7-2 and J usage is TRBJ2-3; D is possibly TRBD2 (7 bases). Trimming pared 3 bases from V and 0 bases from J, leaving 13 bases between. Germline CDR1 reads SGHTA; CDR2 reads FQGNSA. The CDR3 consists of 16 residues. CDR3 protein: CASSLEAGASTDTQYF. The CDR3 DNA follows: TGTGCCAGCAGCTTGGAGGCGGGGGCTAGCACAGATACGCAGTATTTT.

This chain uses TRBV10-3 with TRBJ2-1; D ambiguous. Per germline, CDR1 ENHRY and CDR2 SYGVKD. This CDR3 is built from 15 residues. V was cut by 0 bases and J by 6 bases, with 12 bases left in between. DNA of the CDR3: TGTGCCATCAGTGAGTCAGGGCTAGAGGTCAATGAGCAGTTCTTC. Protein: CAISESGLEVNEQFF.